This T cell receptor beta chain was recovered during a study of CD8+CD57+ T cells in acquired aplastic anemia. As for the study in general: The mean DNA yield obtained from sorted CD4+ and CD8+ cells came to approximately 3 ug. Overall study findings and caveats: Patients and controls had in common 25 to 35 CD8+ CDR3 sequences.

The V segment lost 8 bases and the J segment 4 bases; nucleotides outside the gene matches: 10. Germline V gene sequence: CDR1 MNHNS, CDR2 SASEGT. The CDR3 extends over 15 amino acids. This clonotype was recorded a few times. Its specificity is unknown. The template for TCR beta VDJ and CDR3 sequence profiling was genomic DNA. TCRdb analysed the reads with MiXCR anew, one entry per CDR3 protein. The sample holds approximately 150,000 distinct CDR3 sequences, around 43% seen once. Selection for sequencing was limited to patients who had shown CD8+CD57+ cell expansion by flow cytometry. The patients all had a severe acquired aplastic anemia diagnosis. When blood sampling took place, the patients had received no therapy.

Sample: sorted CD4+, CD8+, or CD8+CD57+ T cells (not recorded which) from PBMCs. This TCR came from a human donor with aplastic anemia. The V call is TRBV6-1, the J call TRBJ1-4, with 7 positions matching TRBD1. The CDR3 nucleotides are TGTGCCAGCTCCCGGGACAGCCTTTATAATGAAAAACTGTTTTTT. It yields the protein CASSRDSLYNEKLFF.